The clone carrying this T cell receptor (beta chain) was counted once. Its matching antigen is unknown. V was trimmed by 6 bases and J by 5 bases, leaving 13 bases between them. The length of the CDR3 is 14 residues. Germline CDR1 reads MNHEY; CDR2 reads SVGAGI. PCR employed 60 Vbeta and 13 Jbeta primers. Libraries were prepared by immunoSEQ multiplex PCR; TCRdb keeps only in-frame clonotypes and omits some of them. The repertoire has about 130,000 clones, less than 85% of them found once; the top ten carry more than 2.5%. These data originate in a study of cytomegalovirus exposure and HLA in healthy donors. Study-wide findings and caveats: A later analysis found common viral pathogens apparently linked to several of the most significant clusters. Reported findings show TCR beta sequences accurately forecast HLA-A and HLA-B alleles in most subjects. Immune exposure was documented only through CMV serostatus.

Source material: PBMCs. This TCR was sampled from a male donor in good health and CMV-seronegative. The chain has TRBV6-5 and TRBJ1-4; D gene uncertain. CDR3 loop: CASRREQSNEKLFF. CDR3 bases: TGTGCCAGCAGACGGGAACAAAGCAATGAAAAACTGTTTTTT.